The 8 T cell receptor beta chains presented below share a single source sample, sequenced in a study of T-cell reconstitution after alpha-beta-depleted transplantation in children. The library targeted TCRbeta and was prepared with unique molecular identifiers. TCRdb re-called the PCR reads with MiXCR, one entry per CDR3 protein. The table lists fewer than 700,000 distinct CDR3 sequences, about 21% of them singletons. The sequencing here drew on PBMCs, mostly from graft donor cells, taken 360 days after TCRalphabeta/CD19-depleted stem cell transplant. These receptors were taken from a boy under two years old who had a stem cell transplant for acute myeloid leukemia, so the T cells may come from the graft donor.

This clonotype was recorded at least ten times. The rearrangement joins TRBV4-1 to TRBJ2-7; D is possibly TRBD2 (5 bases). The V and J ends lost 3 bases and 5 bases respectively, with 11 bases between them. This CDR3 has 13 amino acids. Germline CDR1 MGHRA, CDR2 YSYEKL. This CDR3 is CASSHPGVHEQYF. The CDR3 DNA sequence: TGCGCCAGCAGCCATCCCGGGGTCCACGAGCAGTACTTC.

The sample holds many counts of this clonotype. The chain employs TRBV20-1 and TRBJ1-3, with D unresolved. Germline V gene sequence: CDR1 DFQATT, CDR2 SNEGSKA (reference sequence). CDR3 size: 11 residues. Between the trimmed V and J ends, which lost 4 bases and 6 bases, there was a span of 7 bases. For the CDR3, the DNA is TGCAGTGCTAAACACACAAACACCATATATTTT. Translation: CSAKHTNTIYF.

This clonotype has only a few counts. The chain combines TRBV10-2 with TRBJ2-7, with 10 bases aligning to TRBD1. The CDR3 has 17 amino acids. J was trimmed by 2 bases and V by 2 bases; bases with no gene match: 9. CDR1 and CDR2 (germline): WSHSY, SAAADI. CDR3 in DNA: TGCGCCAGCAGTGAGATCCCCGGGACAGGGGAACCCTACGAGCAGTACTTC. It encodes CASSEIPGTGEPYEQYF.

This clonotype was detected only a few times. The gene calls are TRBV6-5 and TRBJ2-2; the D gene is possibly TRBD1 (6 bases). Per the germline V gene, CDR1 is MNHEY and CDR2 is SVGAGI. The CDR3 covers 15 residues. Trimming left V 4 bases short and J 5 bases short, with 14 bases between. Here the CDR3 DNA reads TGTGCCAGCAGTTCTCGTCTGGGGGCGACCGGGGAGCTGTTTTTT. Amino acid sequence: CASSSRLGATGELFF.

CDR3 bases: TGCGCCAGCAGTGAGTTAGGGCAGGGAAGGCGGGATAATGAGCAGTTCTTC. This gives the protein CASSELGQGRRDNEQFF. The V call is TRBV10-2, the J call TRBJ2-1; the D gene is possibly TRBD2 (6 bases). The germline V gene encodes CDR1 WSHSY and CDR2 SAAADI. The CDR3 is 17 residues long. V lost 1 base and J 7 bases, leaving 20 bases between the germline ends.

The J gene is TRBJ1-5, the V gene TRBV28; 9 positions match TRBD1. The germline gives CDR1 MDHEN, CDR2 SYDVKM. Trimming took 4 bases from V and 2 from J; bases not matched to a gene: 9. The CDR3 contains 17 residues. The CDR3 nucleotides are TGTGCCAGCAGTTCCTGGACAGGGGCCTATCGCAATCAGCCCCAGCATTTT. As protein: CASSSWTGAYRNQPQHF.

This chain uses TRBV20-1 with TRBJ1-1; tentative D call: TRBD1 (5 bases). Trimming shortened V by 0 bases and J by 0 bases, and 11 bases separated the two germline ends. This CDR3 has 15 residues. CDR1 and CDR2 from the germline V gene are DFQATT and SNEGSKA (reference sequence). The CDR3 here is CSARDSQGLNTEAFF. The CDR3 coding sequence is TGCAGTGCTAGAGATTCCCAGGGCTTGAACACTGAAGCTTTCTTT.

V usage is TRBV20-1 and J usage is TRBJ1-2; a possible D gene is TRBD1 (6 bases). Germline loops: CDR1 DFQATT, CDR2 SNEGSKA (reference sequence). This CDR3 comprises 12 residues. The V end was cut by 6 bases, the J end by 4 bases, with 12 bases between. CDR3 protein: CSATDSPYGYTF. The CDR3 bases are TGCAGTGCGACGGACAGCCCCTATGGCTACACCTTC.